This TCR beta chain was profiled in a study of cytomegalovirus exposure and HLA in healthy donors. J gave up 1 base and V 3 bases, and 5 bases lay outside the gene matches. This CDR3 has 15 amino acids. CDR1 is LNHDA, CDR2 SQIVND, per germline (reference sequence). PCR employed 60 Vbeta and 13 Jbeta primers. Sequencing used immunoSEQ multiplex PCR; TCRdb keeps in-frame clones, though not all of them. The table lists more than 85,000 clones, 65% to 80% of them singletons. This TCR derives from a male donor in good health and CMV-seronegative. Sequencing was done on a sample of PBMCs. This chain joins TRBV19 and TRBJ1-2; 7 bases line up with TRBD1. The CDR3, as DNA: TGTGCCAGTAGTATCGTACAGGGGAGTAACTATGGCTACACCTTC. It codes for CASSIVQGSNYGYTF.